This TCR beta chain was sequenced for a study of cytomegalovirus exposure and HLA in healthy donors. Study findings and constraints: Rare sequences made up most TCRs, while some public TCRs were found in many donors. Specificity for CMV antigens was confirmed in vitro for a few of the CMV-associated chains.

About this clone: Its specificity is unknown.

Amplification used 60 Vbeta primers and 13 Jbeta primers. Source study methods: The count from a later analysis was some 80 million unique TCR beta chains, approximately 9.9 million of them shared. Assay used: immunoSEQ multiplex PCR; TCRdb lists only in-frame clones, some missing. Clone size and the V and J calls come from that table; the DNA yielded D and trimming. The sample has roughly 100,000 clones, around three quarters seen once. The CDR3 is 15 residues long. J lost 4 bases, V lost 4 bases, and 8 bases had no gene match. Per the germline V gene, CDR1 is SGHRS and CDR2 is YFSETQ. This TCR was sampled from a woman younger than 35 in good health and CMV-seropositive. Sequenced material: PBMCs. The J gene is TRBJ2-3, the V gene TRBV5-1; 8 bases align to TRBD2. In nucleotides, the CDR3 is TGCGCCAGCAGCAGGACTAGCCCAGGGCCAGATACGCAGTATTTT. Protein: CASSRTSPGPDTQYF.